One and the same sample provided the 24 T cell receptor beta chains below, sequenced in a study. TCRdb itself ran the 5' RACE reads through MiXCR, one entry per CDR3 protein. The top ten hold about 2.4% of the sample, which has 20,000 to 25,000 distinct CDR3 sequences, around 30% seen once. Sequencing input: tumor-infiltrating naive CD4+ T cells sorted from the breast tumor. Sample subset: naive CD4+ T cells, CD4+CD45RA+CD25-. The receptors come from a female donor with breast cancer.

With regard to this clonotype: One end of the junction fails to match germline, which may point to a read error. V is TRBV5-1 and J is TRBJ2-7, with TRBD1 matching 9 bases. This CDR3 comprises 14 residues. The germline gives CDR1 SGHRS, CDR2 YFSETQ. As DNA, the CDR3 is TGCGCCAGCAGCTCCCGGGACAGGGTTCGGGAGCAGCACTTC. This translates into CASSSRDRVREQHF.

In its sample, this clonotype was seen a few times. The chain links TRBV6-5 to TRBJ2-1; 12 nucleotides align to TRBD2. Germline V lookup: CDR1 MNHEY, CDR2 SVGAGI. The CDR3 spans 17 residues. The trim removed 4 bases at V and 5 bases at J, leaving 9 bases unmatched. CDR3 residues: CASSSSRLAGVHNEQFF. The DNA for the CDR3 is TGTGCCAGCAGTTCTTCCCGACTAGCGGGAGTGCACAATGAGCAGTTCTTC.

This clonotype was observed a few times. The rearrangement uses TRBV11-2 and TRBJ2-2; TRBD2 matches 13 bases. This CDR3 region has 16 residues. V shed 8 bases, J shed 1 base, and the junction held 4 bases outside the gene matches. Germline assignment: CDR1 SGHAT and CDR2 FQNNGV. CDR3 loop: CASGRLAGGNTGELFF. Here the CDR3 DNA reads TGTGCCAGCGGTAGACTAGCGGGAGGGAACACCGGGGAGCTGTTTTTT.

This clonotype is medium-sized (0.01 to 0.1%) within its sample. This chain connects TRBV5-1 to TRBJ2-7, with TRBD1 matching 9 bases. This CDR3 spans 15 amino acids. V lost 4 bases, J lost 4 bases, and 9 bases stayed unmatched. CDR1 is SGHRS, CDR2 YFSETQ, per germline. CDR3 nucleotide sequence: TGCGCCAGCAGCGCAATGACAGGGGGGGCGTACGAGCAGTACTTC. Translation: CASSAMTGGAYEQYF.

This clonotype occurred a few times. This chain joins TRBV4-2 and TRBJ2-7; 12 bases fit TRBD2. This CDR3 spans 15 amino acids. The germline V gene has CDR1 LGHNA and CDR2 YNFKEQ. Germline trimming cut 1 base from V and 4 bases from J; bases unmatched to any gene: 2. In nucleotides, the CDR3 is TGTGCCAGCAGCCAAGGACTAGCGGGAGTGTACGAGCAGTACTTC. The encoded protein is CASSQGLAGVYEQYF.

Judged by abundance, this clonotype is medium-sized. This chain uses TRBV7-9 with TRBJ2-1; 8 nucleotides match TRBD1. Germline V gene data show CDR1 as SEHNR and CDR2 as FQNEAQ (reference sequence). This CDR3 region has 15 residues. J gave up 7 bases and V 4 bases, and 9 bases lay outside the gene matches. The DNA of the CDR3 is TGTGCCAGCAGCTCGATTCAGGGGGCTAGGAATGAGCAGTTCTTC. This gives the protein CASSSIQGARNEQFF.

Relative to its sample, this clonotype is medium-sized. V is TRBV20-1 and J is TRBJ2-3; 15 nucleotides line up with TRBD2. Germline CDR1 DFQATT, CDR2 SNEGSKA (reference sequence). The CDR3 runs 14 residues. V dropped 6 bases and J dropped 4; count of bases not matched to a gene: 2. CDR3 loop: CSARTSGRADTQYF. The CDR3 DNA follows: TGCAGTGCGCGGACTAGCGGGAGGGCAGATACGCAGTATTTT.

This clonotype is deemed medium-sized. The rearrangement joins TRBV12-3 or TRBV12-4 to TRBJ1-5; 8 nucleotides agree with TRBD1. The junction had 8 bases not matched to a gene; V was cut back by 5 bases and J by 8 bases. The CDR3 is 14 amino acids. The CDR3 sequence is CASSQGQVGKPQHF. DNA for the CDR3: TGTGCCAGCAGTCAGGGACAGGTGGGGAAGCCCCAGCATTTT.

The V call is TRBV18, the J call TRBJ1-3; D is unclear. The CDR3 consists of 15 residues. The V end was cut by 2 bases, the J end by 0 bases, with 8 bases between. Germline-derived CDR1 and CDR2 are KGHSH and LQKENI. CDR3 nucleotide sequence: TGTGCCAGCTCACCAGTTCCGAGCTCTGGAAACACCATATATTTT. Amino acids: CASSPVPSSGNTIYF.

This chain connects TRBV25-1 to TRBJ1-2; D not resolved. CDR1 is MGHDK, CDR2 SYGVNS, per germline. The CDR3 is 15 residues long. With 2 bases removed from V and 0 bases from J, the gap between germline ends came to 10 bases. DNA for the CDR3: TGTGCCAGCAGTGAAGGCAGATCCGCTAACTATGGCTACACCTTC. Translating it yields CASSEGRSANYGYTF.

A note on this clonotype: A read error may produce the germline difference seen at one junction end. The chain uses TRBV6-5 and TRBJ2-3, with D uncertain. CDR3 size: 11 residues. Per germline, CDR1 MNHEY and CDR2 SVGAGI. CDR3 residues: CTSSYGYTQYF. CDR3 DNA: TGTACCAGCAGTTATGGGTATACGCAGTATTTT.

This clonotype was recorded many times. This chain connects TRBV20-1 to TRBJ2-1; 7 nucleotides agree with TRBD1. The CDR3 runs 15 residues. V was clipped by 4 bases and J by 7 bases; unmatched bases: 13. Germline V gene data show CDR1 as DFQATT and CDR2 as SNEGSKA (reference sequence). DNA of the CDR3: TGCAGTGCTATCAAGGGGGCTGTTGGACAGAATGAGCAGTTCTTC. Protein product: CSAIKGAVGQNEQFF.

The chain is built from TRBV20-1 and TRBJ2-1; tentatively, D is TRBD2 (5 bases). The V and J ends lost 5 bases and 6 bases respectively, with 11 bases between them. CDR1 DFQATT and CDR2 SNEGSKA come from the germline V gene (reference sequence). CDR3 size: 12 residues. Here the CDR3 DNA reads TGCAGTGCTCAACTGAGCGGCAATGAGCAGTTCTTC. Protein: CSAQLSGNEQFF.

Comments on this clonotype: A much larger clone differs from this one at a single base, so this may be a read error. The chain joins TRBV5-1 to TRBJ2-3; D perhaps matches TRBD2 (5 bases). The CDR3 sequence is 15 residues long. Germline CDR1 SGHRS, CDR2 YFSETQ. CDR3 region: CASSSLLGSTDAQYF. CDR3 bases: TGCGCCAGCAGCTCCCTCCTAGGGAGTACAGATGCGCAGTATTTT.

The table lists this clonotype with many counts. The gene calls are TRBV29-1 and TRBJ2-5, with D tentatively TRBD2 (6 bases). Germline CDR1 SQVTM, CDR2 ANQGSEA. Trimming took off 5 bases at V and 4 bases at J, with 11 bases between the two ends. The CDR3 runs to 12 residues. The CDR3 is CSVHGGRETQYF. The CDR3 DNA reads as TGCAGCGTTCACGGGGGAAGAGAGACCCAGTACTTC.

In its sample, this clonotype was seen many times. The rearrangement uses TRBV5-1 and TRBJ2-6; 7 positions match TRBD1. Germline V gene lookup returns CDR1 SGHRS and CDR2 YFSETQ. The V gene end was trimmed by 5 bases and the J gene end by 4 bases; junction bases not matched to a gene: 12. This CDR3 spans 17 amino acids. The CDR3 bases are TGCGCCAGCAGGGAAACCAACAGGGGCGCCGGGGCCAACGTCCTGACTTTC. Translating it yields CASRETNRGAGANVLTF.

This sequence joins TRBV4-1 and TRBJ2-7; 7 bases fit TRBD2. This CDR3 is built from 14 residues. From germline, CDR1 is MGHRA and CDR2 YSYEKL. V shed 5 bases, J shed 7 bases, and the junction held 11 bases outside the gene matches. In DNA form, the CDR3 reads TGCGCCAGCAGCTCCCGGCGGGGGTCGGGAGAGCAGTACTTC. Amino acid sequence: CASSSRRGSGEQYF.

The rearrangement joins TRBV7-9 to TRBJ2-1; D is perhaps TRBD2 (6 bases). The germline CDR1 and CDR2 sequences are SEHNR and FQNEAQ (reference sequence). V gave up 6 bases and J gave up 4 bases, with 13 bases separating them. There are 14 residues in the CDR3. The chain's CDR3 is CASRGVADYNEQFF. CDR3 bases: TGTGCCAGCAGGGGAGTAGCGGATTACAATGAGCAGTTCTTC.

This clonotype was recorded many times. V gene TRBV7-9 combines with J gene TRBJ1-2, with 12 bases matching TRBD1. Germline loops: CDR1 SEHNR, CDR2 FQNEAQ (reference sequence). This CDR3 spans 15 amino acids. V trimming: 5 bases; J trimming: 5 bases; junction bases outside the gene matches: 6. The CDR3 nucleotides read TGTGCCAGCAGCGACCGGGACAGGGGGCATTATGGCTACACCTTC. Translating gives CASSDRDRGHYGYTF.

The chain joins TRBV3-1 to TRBJ2-5, with D maybe TRBD2 (6 bases). CDR1 is LGHDT and CDR2 is YNNKEL in the germline V gene (reference sequence). This CDR3 contains 14 residues. Trimming pared 3 bases from V and 4 bases from J, leaving 12 bases between. CDR3 protein: CASSHLALGETQYF. The CDR3 coding sequence is TGTGCCAGCAGCCACCTAGCGCTGGGAGAGACCCAGTACTTC.

The chain employs TRBV5-1 and TRBJ1-2; D may be TRBD1 (5 bases). Between the trimmed V and J ends, which lost 7 bases and 4 bases, there was a span of 11 bases. In germline, CDR1 is SGHRS, CDR2 YFSETQ. The CDR3 is 12 residues long. CDR3 protein: CASGDAIYGYTF. CDR3 DNA: TGCGCCAGCGGGGACGCCATCTATGGCTACACCTTC.

This clonotype has a handful of counts. The chain combines TRBV4-1 with TRBJ1-6, with TRBD1 matching 8 bases. CDR1 is MGHRA and CDR2 is YSYEKL in the germline V gene. CDR3 length equals 14 residues. With V trimmed by 4 bases and J by 9 bases, 5 bases remained unmatched. The CDR3 DNA sequence: TGCGCCAGCAGCCCCACAGGGGGTGGTTCACCCCTCCACTTT. It yields the protein CASSPTGGGSPLHF.

To note about this clonotype: A much larger clone lies a single base off, so this may be a read error. This chain connects TRBV19 to TRBJ1-1, with 7 bases fitting TRBD1. The CDR3 runs 14 residues. Trimming cost V 4 bases and J 1 base; bases outside gene matches: 3. Per germline, CDR1 LNHDA and CDR2 SQIVND (reference sequence). CDR3 sequence reads: CASSTGQSNTEAFF. For the CDR3, the DNA is TGTGCCAGTAGTACGGGACAGTCGAACACTGAAGCTTTCTTT.

The V call is TRBV15, the J call TRBJ2-1, with 11 bases that match TRBD2. CDR3 length: 17 amino acids. Germline assignment: CDR1 LNHNV and CDR2 YYDKDF (reference sequence). The V gene end was trimmed by 5 bases and the J gene end by 9 bases; junction bases not matched to a gene: 15. The CDR3 is CATSGKGLAGTPSEQFF. The CDR3 DNA reads as TGTGCCACCAGCGGCAAAGGACTAGCGGGCACTCCCAGTGAGCAGTTCTTC.